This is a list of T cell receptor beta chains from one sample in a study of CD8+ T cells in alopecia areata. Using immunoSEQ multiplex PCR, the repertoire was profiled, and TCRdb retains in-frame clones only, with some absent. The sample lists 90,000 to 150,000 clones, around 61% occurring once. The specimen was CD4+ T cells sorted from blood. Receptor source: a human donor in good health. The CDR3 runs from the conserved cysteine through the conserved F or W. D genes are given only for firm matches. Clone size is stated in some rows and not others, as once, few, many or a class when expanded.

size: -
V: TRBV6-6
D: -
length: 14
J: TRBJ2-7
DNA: TGTGCCAGCAGTTACTCGAAGGGTCCCCACGAGCAGTACTTC
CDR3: CASSYSKGPHEQYF

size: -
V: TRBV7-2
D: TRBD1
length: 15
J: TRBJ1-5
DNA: TGTGCCAGCAGTTTAGGCGGGACAGGGAATCAGCCCCAGCATTTT
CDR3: CASSLGGTGNQPQHF

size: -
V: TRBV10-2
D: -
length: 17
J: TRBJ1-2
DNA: TGCGCCAGCAGTGAGGGTCCCTCGGGACGGAGAAACTATGGCTACACCTTC
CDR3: CASSEGPSGRRNYGYTF

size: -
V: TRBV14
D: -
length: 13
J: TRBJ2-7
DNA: TGTGCCAGCAGCGAAGTAGACCAGGGGAGGCAGTACTTC
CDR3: CASSEVDQGRQYF

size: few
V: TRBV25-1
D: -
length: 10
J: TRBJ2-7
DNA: TGTGCCAGCAGAGCGACGGAGCAGTACTTC
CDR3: CASRATEQYF

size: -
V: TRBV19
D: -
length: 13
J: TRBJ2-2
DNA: TGTGCCAGTGGGCGGGGAGCGATCGGGGAGCTGTTTTTT
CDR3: CASGRGAIGELFF

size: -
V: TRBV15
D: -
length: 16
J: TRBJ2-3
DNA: TGTGCCACCAGCAGAGAAGGTACCGGGAGTAGAATGGCGCAGTATTTT
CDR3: CATSREGTGSRMAQYF

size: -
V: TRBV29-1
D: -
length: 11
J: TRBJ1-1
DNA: TGCAGCGTCACATCGAACACTGAAGCTTTCTTT
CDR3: CSVTSNTEAFF

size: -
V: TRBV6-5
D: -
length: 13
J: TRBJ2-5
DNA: TGTGCCAGCAGTTATTGGGGGAAAGAGACCCAGTACTTC
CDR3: CASSYWGKETQYF

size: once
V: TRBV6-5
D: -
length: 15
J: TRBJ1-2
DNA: TGTGCCAGCAAGATTTCGGGACAAGGGGTCTATGGCTACACCTTC
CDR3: CASKISGQGVYGYTF

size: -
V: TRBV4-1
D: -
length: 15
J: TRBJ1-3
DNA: TGCGCCAGCAGCCAAGAATTCGGGGCTGGAAACACCATATATTTT
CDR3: CASSQEFGAGNTIYF

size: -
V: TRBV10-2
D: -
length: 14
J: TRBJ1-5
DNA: TGCGCCAGCGTTCCGTCAGCTAGCAATCAGCCCCAGCATTTT
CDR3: CASVPSASNQPQHF

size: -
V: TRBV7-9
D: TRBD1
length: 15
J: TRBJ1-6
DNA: TGTGCCAGCAGCCCAGTGGTAGGGGGCGGATCACCCCTCCACTTT
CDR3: CASSPVVGGGSPLHF

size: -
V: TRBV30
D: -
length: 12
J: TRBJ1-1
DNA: TGTGCCTGGGCCCGGGGGGACACTGAAGCTTTCTTT
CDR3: CAWARGDTEAFF

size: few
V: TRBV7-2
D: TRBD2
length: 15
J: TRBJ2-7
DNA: TGTGCCAGCAGCTTAATTCGGGCGGGAGCCTACGAGCAGTACTTC
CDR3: CASSLIRAGAYEQYF

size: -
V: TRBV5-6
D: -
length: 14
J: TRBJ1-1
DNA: TGTGCCAGCAGCGGCGGACGGTTAGGCACTGAAGCTTTCTTT
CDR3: CASSGGRLGTEAFF

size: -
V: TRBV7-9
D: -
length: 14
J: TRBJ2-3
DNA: TGTGCCAGCGTACGAGGGGGTTCCACAGATACGCAGTATTTT
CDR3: CASVRGGSTDTQYF

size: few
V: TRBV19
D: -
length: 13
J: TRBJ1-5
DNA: TGTGCCAGTAGTATAGATTTAGGTCAGCCCCAGCATTTT
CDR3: CASSIDLGQPQHF

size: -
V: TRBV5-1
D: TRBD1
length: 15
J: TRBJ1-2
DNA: TGCGCCAGCAGCTCTTTGACAGGGGGTGAAGATGGCTACACCTTC
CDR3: CASSSLTGGEDGYTF

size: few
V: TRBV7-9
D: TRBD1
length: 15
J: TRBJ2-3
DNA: TGTGCCAGCAGCACCGGACAGGCAGCTACAGATACGCAGTATTTT
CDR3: CASSTGQAATDTQYF

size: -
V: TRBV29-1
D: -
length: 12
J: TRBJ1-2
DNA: TGCAGCGCCCCCCGGCCCAACTATGGCTACACCTTC
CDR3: CSAPRPNYGYTF

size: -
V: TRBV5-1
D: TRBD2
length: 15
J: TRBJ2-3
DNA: TGCGCCAGCAGCTTGGCCGGGGGGACCACAGATACGCAGTATTTT
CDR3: CASSLAGGTTDTQYF

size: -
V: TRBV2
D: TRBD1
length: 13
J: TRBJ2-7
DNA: TGTGCCAGCAGGGGGGGACAGGGAGAAAGGCAGTACTTC
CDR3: CASRGGQGERQYF

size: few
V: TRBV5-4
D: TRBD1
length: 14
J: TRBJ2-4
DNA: TGTGCCAGCAGCTTGGGGACAGGGCTAGGCATTCAGTACTTC
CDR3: CASSLGTGLGIQYF

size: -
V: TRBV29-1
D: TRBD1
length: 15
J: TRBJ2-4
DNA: TGCAGCGTTGAGCGAGGGGGCAGAACCAAAAACATTCAGTACTTC
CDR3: CSVERGGRTKNIQYF

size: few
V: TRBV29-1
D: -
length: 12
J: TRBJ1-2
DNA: TGCAGCCTCAGCGGTGGAGGGGCTGGCTACACCTTC
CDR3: CSLSGGGAGYTF

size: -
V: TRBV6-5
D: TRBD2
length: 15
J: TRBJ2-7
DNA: TGTGCCAGCAGTTACGGGATAGCGGGGGGCTACGAGCAGTACTTC
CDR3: CASSYGIAGGYEQYF

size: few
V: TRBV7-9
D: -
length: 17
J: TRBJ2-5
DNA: TGTGCCAGCAGCTCTCCCAGGCAGGGACTGCTCCAAGAGACCCAGTACTTC
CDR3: CASSSPRQGLLQETQYF

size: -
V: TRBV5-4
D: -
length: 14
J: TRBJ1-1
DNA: TGTGCCAGCACGGATGGGGGTTTGAACACTGAAGCTTTCTTT
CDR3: CASTDGGLNTEAFF

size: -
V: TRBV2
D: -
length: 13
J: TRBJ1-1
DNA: TGTGCCAGCAGTGTGGAGGGTAAGACTGAAGCTTTCTTT
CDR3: CASSVEGKTEAFF

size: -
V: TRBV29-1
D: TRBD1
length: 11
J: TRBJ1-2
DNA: TGCAGCGTTGAGAGACAGGGACGCTACACCTTC
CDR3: CSVERQGRYTF

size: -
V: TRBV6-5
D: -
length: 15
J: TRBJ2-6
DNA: TGTGCCAGCAGTTCCCCTTCGTCTGGGGCCAACGTCCTGACTTTC
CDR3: CASSSPSSGANVLTF

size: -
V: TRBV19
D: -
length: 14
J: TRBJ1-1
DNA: TGTGCCAGTAGTCGAGGGGCCGTGAACACTGAAGCTTTCTTT
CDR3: CASSRGAVNTEAFF

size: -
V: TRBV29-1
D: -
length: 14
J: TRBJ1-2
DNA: TGCAGCGTTGAAGGGGGTCGGGGGACACCCTCATACACCTTC
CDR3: CSVEGGRGTPSYTF

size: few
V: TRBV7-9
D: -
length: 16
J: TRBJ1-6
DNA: TGTGCCAGCAGCTGGGGCCAGGGTTTGATCAATTCACCCCTCCACTTT
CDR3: CASSWGQGLINSPLHF

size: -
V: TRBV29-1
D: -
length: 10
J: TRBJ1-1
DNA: TGCAGCGCCAAAGACAGGGAAGCTTTCTTT
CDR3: CSAKDREAFF